A single sample gave rise to the 29 T cell receptor beta chains below, sequenced in a study of shared clonotypes between healthy human individuals. TCRdb's table, derived via immunoSEQ multiplex PCR, lists solely in-frame clones and lacks some. The sample has roughly 1,000,000 clones, more than 75% seen once; the top ten hold roughly 0.62%. The sample comprised memory CD4+ T cells from PBMCs. Subset reported: CD45RA-negative fraction. These receptors were obtained from a man younger than 35 in good health. Some clones in this sample may be carry-over from other donors' samples.

This clone was observed a single time. The J gene is TRBJ1-5, the V gene TRBV27, with 7 nucleotides matching TRBD1. The CDR3 extends over 14 amino acids. Germline CDR1 reads MNHEY; CDR2 reads SMNVEV (reference sequence). V shed 7 bases, J shed 0 bases, and the junction held 3 bases outside the gene matches. CDR3 sequence: CASNDRDSNQPQHF. The CDR3 bases are TGTGCCAGCAACGACAGGGATAGCAATCAGCCCCAGCATTTT.

The chain carries TRBV27 and TRBJ2-2, with D perhaps TRBD1 (6 bases). With 5 bases removed from V and 3 bases from J, the gap between germline ends came to 10 bases. The germline V gene has CDR1 MNHEY and CDR2 SMNVEV (reference sequence). This CDR3 region has 14 residues. CDR3 sequence (DNA): TGTGCCAGCAGTCCTACAGGGTACACCGGGGAGCTGTTTTTT. It yields the protein CASSPTGYTGELFF.

The chain carries TRBV10-3 and TRBJ1-6; D uncertain. Between the trimmed V and J ends, which lost 3 bases and 9 bases, there was a span of 6 bases. The CDR3 has 12 amino acids. Germline V gene data show CDR1 as ENHRY and CDR2 as SYGVKD. The CDR3 sequence is CAISDSGSPLHF. The CDR3 DNA sequence: TGTGCCATCAGTGACTCCGGTTCACCCCTCCACTTT.

The gene calls are TRBV5-4 and TRBJ2-3; 14 nucleotides align to TRBD2. The germline CDR1 and CDR2 sequences are SGHNT and YYREEE (reference sequence). This CDR3 region has 18 residues. The junction had 11 bases not matched to a gene; V was cut back by 4 bases and J by 4 bases. For the CDR3, the DNA is TGTGCCAGCAGCCGGGGACTAGCGGGAGCCACTAGGGCAGATACGCAGTATTTT. Its protein is CASSRGLAGATRADTQYF. The complete variable domain, with remaining parts taken from reference TRBV5-4 and TRBJ2-3, reads ETGVTQSPTHLIKTRGQQVTLRCSSQSGHNTVSWYQQALGQGPQFIFQYYREEENGRGNFPPRFSGLQFPNYSSELNVNALELDDSALYLCASSRGLAGATRADTQYFGPGTRLTVL.

The rearrangement links TRBV2 to TRBJ1-4, with D hard to call. The V and J ends lost 7 bases and 5 bases respectively, with 11 bases between them. This CDR3 has 13 residues. Germline CDR1 reads SNHLY; CDR2 reads FYNNEI. The CDR3 here is CASTAEINEKLFF. CDR3 sequence (DNA): TGTGCCAGCACGGCGGAAATAAATGAAAAACTGTTTTTT.

The chain combines TRBV6-1 with TRBJ1-5; D call uncertain. Germline assignment: CDR1 MNHNS and CDR2 SASEGT. Trimming cost V 7 bases and J 2 bases, with 15 bases left between them. The CDR3 totals 15 residues. DNA for the CDR3: TGTGCCAGCACCCTCTCCGATCGGCGCAATCAGCCCCAGCATTTT. It translates to CASTLSDRRNQPQHF.

The genes are TRBV5-1 and TRBJ2-2; TRBD2 agrees at 10 bases. V trimming: 0 bases; J trimming: 5 bases; junction bases outside the gene matches: 10. This CDR3 has 18 residues. The germline gives CDR1 SGHRS, CDR2 YFSETQ. As DNA, the CDR3 is TGCGCCAGCAGCTTGGAAGTCCTAGCGGGAGCCGTGACCGGGGAGCTGTTTTTT. This gives the protein CASSLEVLAGAVTGELFF. Full variable domain (outside the CDR3, taken from reference TRBV5-1 and TRBJ2-2): KAGVTQTPRYLIKTRGQQVTLSCSPISGHRSVSWYQQTPGQGLQFLFEYFSETQRNKGNFPGRFSGRQFSNSRSEMNVSTLELGDSALYLCASSLEVLAGAVTGELFFGEGSRLTVL.

J is TRBJ2-2 and V is TRBV29-1; D possibly corresponds to TRBD1 (6 bases). The germline V and J ends were trimmed by 3 bases and 4 bases, with 9 bases remaining between them. The CDR3 totals 13 residues. Per the germline V gene, CDR1 is SQVTM and CDR2 is ANQGSEA. The CDR3 coding sequence is TGCAGCGTTGACGCCAGGGGCACCGGGGAGCTGTTTTTT. It is translated as CSVDARGTGELFF.

The V gene is TRBV10-3, the J gene TRBJ2-4; perhaps TRBD2 as D (5 bases). There are 17 residues in the CDR3. V was cut by 6 bases and J by 2 bases, with 20 bases left in between. Germline V gene data show CDR1 as ENHRY and CDR2 as SYGVKD. The CDR3 sequence is CAISPTSGSGSKNIQYF. The CDR3 DNA reads as TGTGCCATCAGCCCAACATCGGGGAGTGGGTCCAAAAACATTCAGTACTTC.

This clone was seen more than once but under ten times. The chain has TRBV27 and TRBJ1-6; weak D call: TRBD1 (6 bases). Germline values: CDR1 MNHEY, CDR2 SMNVEV (reference sequence). Trimming took off 1 base at V and 7 bases at J, with 14 bases between the two ends. The CDR3 is 16 residues long. DNA for the CDR3: TGTGCCAGCAGTTTATTCCCTACAGGGAACAATTCACCCCTCCACTTT. Amino acids: CASSLFPTGNNSPLHF.

As for this clone: A single base separates this from a much larger clone, so it may be a read error. Different DNA sequences within this sample yield the same CDR3. The CDR3 DNA sequence: TGCGCCAGCAGCTTTCAAGAGACCCAGTACTTC. It specifies CASSFQETQYF. This rearrangement joins TRBV7-6 to TRBJ2-5; D unclear. In germline, CDR1 is SGHVS, CDR2 FNYEAQ. This CDR3 is 11 amino acids long. The complete variable domain, with remaining parts taken from reference TRBV7-6 and TRBJ2-5, reads GAGVSQSPRYKVTKRGQDVALRCDPISGHVSLYWYRQALGQGPEFLTYFNYEAQQDKSGLPNDRFSAERPEGSISTLTIQRTEQRDSAMYRCASSFQETQYFGPGTRLLVL.

Concerning this clone itself: This same CDR3 is encoded by further DNA sequences in the sample. This chain links TRBV18 with TRBJ2-7; D possibly corresponds to TRBD1 (6 bases). This CDR3 region has 12 residues. Trimming removed 3 bases at V and 4 bases at J, with 7 bases between. Germline CDR1 reads KGHSH; CDR2 reads LQKENI. The DNA for the CDR3 is TGTGCCAGCTCACCGGACAGTTACGAGCAGTACTTC. Protein product: CASSPDSYEQYF.

Comment on this clone: Since a much larger clone is just one base distant, this may be a read error. Other DNA sequences from this sample encode an identical CDR3 as well. The chain links TRBV4-1 to TRBJ1-5, with unresolved D. V was trimmed by 9 bases and J by 4 bases, leaving 10 bases between them. The CDR3 sequence is 12 residues long. CDR1 is MGHRA and CDR2 is YSYEKL in the germline V gene. CDR3 nucleotides: TGCGCCAGTTCCGGAGGGAATCAGCCCCAGCATTTT. Translated, it gives CASSGGNQPQHF.

The V and J genes are TRBV6-4 and TRBJ2-3; weak D call: TRBD2 (6 bases). V was shortened by 7 bases and J by 8 bases, with 19 bases between the two germline ends. From germline, CDR1 is MRHNA and CDR2 SNTAGT. The CDR3 is 14 residues long. The CDR3 protein is CASNREPRGRTQYF. In DNA form, the CDR3 reads TGTGCCAGCAACCGGGAGCCTAGAGGGCGTACGCAGTATTTT.

This clone has just a few counts. V usage is TRBV7-9 and J usage is TRBJ2-1; D might be TRBD1 (6 bases). CDR1 and CDR2 (germline): SEHNR, FQNEAQ (reference sequence). The CDR3 is 17 residues long. V was shortened by 5 bases and J by 0 bases, with 17 bases between the two germline ends. The CDR3 reads CASSPRKGHSSYNEQFF. CDR3 sequence (DNA): TGTGCCAGCAGCCCCCGCAAGGGACATAGCTCCTACAATGAGCAGTTCTTC.

The rearrangement uses TRBV7-3 and TRBJ1-1, with unresolved D. The V end lost 2 bases, the J end lost 3 bases, and 13 bases lay between the germline ends. The CDR3 is made up of 15 amino acids. Per germline, CDR1 SGHTA and CDR2 FQGTGA. The CDR3 spells CASSLLGPVDTEAFF. The CDR3 bases are TGTGCCAGCAGCTTACTAGGGCCAGTAGACACTGAAGCTTTCTTT.

This chain uses TRBV7-6 with TRBJ2-1; 7 bases fit TRBD2. V lost 5 bases to trimming and J lost 9 bases; unmatched junction nucleotides: 4. CDR1 SGHVS and CDR2 FNYEAQ come from the germline V gene. This CDR3 has 12 residues. The CDR3 loop is CASSPREREQFF. The CDR3 coding sequence is TGTGCCAGCAGCCCGCGGGAGCGTGAGCAGTTCTTC.

The V call is TRBV6-4, the J call TRBJ2-7, with TRBD2 identical over 12 bases. CDR3 length equals 17 residues. V shed 0 bases and J 5 bases; nucleotides not matched to a gene: 8. Germline V gives CDR1 MRHNA, CDR2 SNTAGT. The CDR3 nucleotides are TGTGCCAGCAGTGACTCGCCTAGCGGGAGGGCCGCGAACGAGCAGTACTTC. This translates into CASSDSPSGRAANEQYF.

The chain employs TRBV5-1 and TRBJ1-2; TRBD1 matches at 9 bases. There are 15 residues in the CDR3. The germline gives CDR1 SGHRS, CDR2 YFSETQ. Unmatched junction bases numbered 6, after V lost 1 base and J lost 5 bases. CDR3 nucleotide sequence: TGCGCCAGCAGCTTGTCGGGACAGGGCAGGTATGGCTACACCTTC. Translating gives CASSLSGQGRYGYTF.

This clone has just a few counts. The same CDR3 arises from other DNA sequences in this sample as well. This sequence joins TRBV5-4 and TRBJ2-1; 11 nucleotides align to TRBD2. There are 15 residues in the CDR3. V dropped 4 bases and J dropped 4; count of bases not matched to a gene: 4. Germline V CDR1 and CDR2: SGHNT, YYREEE (reference sequence). Here the CDR3 DNA reads TGTGCCAGCAGCCCCGGGACTAGCGGATACAATGAGCAGTTCTTC. Translated, it gives CASSPGTSGYNEQFF.

The chain combines TRBV19 with TRBJ1-2; 10 bases match TRBD1. With V trimmed by 6 bases and J by 4 bases, 14 bases remained unmatched. The CDR3 spans 17 residues. From germline, CDR1 is LNHDA and CDR2 SQIVND (reference sequence). This chain's CDR3 is CASRMNPGQGTIYGYTF. CDR3 DNA sequence: TGTGCCAGTAGAATGAATCCGGGACAGGGGACAATCTATGGCTACACCTTC.

Worth noting for this clone: Germline and junction disagree at one end, which may indicate a read error. The chain employs TRBV7-2 and TRBJ2-3, with D perhaps TRBD2 (6 bases). The CDR3 is 13 residues long. Germline assignment: CDR1 SGHTA and CDR2 FQGNSA. This CDR3 is CACSFMEGDTQYF. CDR3 in DNA: TGTGCCTGCAGCTTCATGGAGGGGGATACGCAGTATTTT.

The chain is built from TRBV7-2 and TRBJ2-7; 7 nucleotides agree with TRBD1. CDR3 length: 14 residues. Trimming removed 7 bases from V and 4 bases from J; junction bases left unmatched: 10. Germline V CDR1 and CDR2: SGHTA, FQGNSA. DNA of the CDR3: TGTGCCAGCACCCCGGGACAGAATTTATACGAGCAGTACTTC. Its translation is CASTPGQNLYEQYF.

Here the CDR3 reads CASSIGPGQNTGELFF. CDR3 coding DNA: TGTGCCAGTAGTATTGGTCCGGGACAGAACACCGGGGAGCTGTTTTTT. The genes are TRBV19 and TRBJ2-2; maybe TRBD1 (6 bases). V shed 3 bases and J shed 1 base, with 12 bases lying between them. Germline CDR1 reads LNHDA; CDR2 reads SQIVND (reference sequence). CDR3 length equals 16 residues.

The gene calls are TRBV11-2 and TRBJ2-7; tentatively, D is TRBD1 (6 bases). The CDR3 covers 14 residues. CDR1 and CDR2 (germline): SGHAT, FQNNGV. With 5 bases removed from V and 0 bases from J, the gap between germline ends came to 11 bases. For the CDR3, the DNA is TGTGCCAGCAGCCGTGGACAGCTCTCCTACGAGCAGTACTTC. Protein sequence: CASSRGQLSYEQYF.

The V gene is TRBV6-1, the J gene TRBJ2-7, with D possibly matching TRBD1 (6 bases). Trimming removed 6 bases at V and 9 bases at J, with 15 bases between. The germline V gene encodes CDR1 MNHNS and CDR2 SASEGT. The CDR3 consists of 12 residues. The CDR3 DNA sequence: TGTGCCAGCAGAGCCAGGGGCTTGGGGCAGTACTTC. Protein: CASRARGLGQYF.

This clone was counted between two and nine times. The V gene is TRBV5-4, the J gene TRBJ2-7; maybe TRBD1 (7 bases). CDR3 length: 15 amino acids. V lost 5 bases to trimming and J lost 1 base, with 16 bases between them. Per the germline V gene, CDR1 is SGHNT and CDR2 is YYREEE (reference sequence). The CDR3 protein is CASRPGGGWSYEQYF. CDR3 bases: TGTGCCAGCAGGCCTGGAGGGGGCTGGTCCTACGAGCAGTACTTC.

There are a few counts of this clone. The sample carries other DNA sequences with the same CDR3. V usage is TRBV11-2 and J usage is TRBJ1-1; unclear D gene. The germline V gene has CDR1 SGHAT and CDR2 FQNNGV. The CDR3 contains 12 residues. V was trimmed by 3 bases and J by 2 bases, leaving 4 bases between them. The CDR3 DNA follows: TGTGCCAGCAGCTTTCCCAACACTGAAGCTTTCTTT. It yields the protein CASSFPNTEAFF.

The V call is TRBV25-1, the J call TRBJ2-7; maybe TRBD1 (7 bases). Germline V lookup: CDR1 MGHDK, CDR2 SYGVNS. This CDR3 comprises 16 residues. Trimming removed 0 bases from V and 2 bases from J, with 14 bases in between. CDR3 sequence: CASSEYPGGQTYEQYF. The CDR3 DNA is TGTGCCAGCAGTGAATACCCAGGGGGGCAGACCTACGAGCAGTACTTC.